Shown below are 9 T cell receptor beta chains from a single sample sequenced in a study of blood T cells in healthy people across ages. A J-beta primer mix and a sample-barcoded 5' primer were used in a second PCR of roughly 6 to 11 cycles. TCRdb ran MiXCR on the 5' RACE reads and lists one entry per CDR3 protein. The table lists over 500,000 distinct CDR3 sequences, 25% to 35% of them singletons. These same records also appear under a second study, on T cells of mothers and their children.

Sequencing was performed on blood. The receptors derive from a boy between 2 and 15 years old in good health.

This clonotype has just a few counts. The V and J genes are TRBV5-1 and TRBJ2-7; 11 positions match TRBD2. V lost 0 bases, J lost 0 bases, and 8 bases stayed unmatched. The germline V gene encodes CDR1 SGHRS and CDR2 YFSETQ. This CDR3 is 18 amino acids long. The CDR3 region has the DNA TGCGCCAGCAGCTTGGAACTAGCGGGAGCCACTAGCTCCTACGAGCAGTACTTC. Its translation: CASSLELAGATSSYEQYF.

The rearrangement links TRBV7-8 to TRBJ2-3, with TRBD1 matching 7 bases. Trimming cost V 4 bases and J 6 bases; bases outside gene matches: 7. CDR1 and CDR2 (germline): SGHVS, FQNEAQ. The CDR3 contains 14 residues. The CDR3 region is CASSSDRPTDTQYF. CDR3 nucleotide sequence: TGTGCCAGCAGCTCGGACAGGCCCACGGATACGCAGTATTTT.

CDR3 sequence reads: CASSPQYQTGELFF. In nucleotides, the CDR3 is TGTGCCAGTAGTCCCCAGTATCAGACCGGGGAGCTGTTTTTT. The rearrangement uses TRBV19 and TRBJ2-2, with D unresolved. Germline V lookup: CDR1 LNHDA, CDR2 SQIVND (reference sequence). V was clipped by 5 bases and J by 5 bases, with 12 bases between them. The CDR3 length is 14 residues.

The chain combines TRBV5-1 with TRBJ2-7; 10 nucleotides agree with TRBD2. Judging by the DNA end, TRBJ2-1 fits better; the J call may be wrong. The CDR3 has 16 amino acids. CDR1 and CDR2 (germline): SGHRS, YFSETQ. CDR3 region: CASTSSSGGPYNEQFF. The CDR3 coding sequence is TGCGCCAGCACCTCTTCTAGCGGGGGCCCTTACAATGAGCAGTTCTTC.

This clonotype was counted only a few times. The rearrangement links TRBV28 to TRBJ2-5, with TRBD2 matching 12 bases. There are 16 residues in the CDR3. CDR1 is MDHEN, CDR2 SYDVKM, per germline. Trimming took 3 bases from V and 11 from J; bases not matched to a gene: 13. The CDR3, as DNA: TGTGCCAGCAGTTTCCTGGCTAGCGGGAGGGCCAGTGAGCAGTACTTC. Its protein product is CASSFLASGRASEQYF.

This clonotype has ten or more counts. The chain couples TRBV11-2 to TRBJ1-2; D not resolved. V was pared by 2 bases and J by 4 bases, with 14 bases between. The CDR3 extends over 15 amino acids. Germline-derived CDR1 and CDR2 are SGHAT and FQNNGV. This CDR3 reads CASSLYVEGSYGYTF. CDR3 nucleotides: TGTGCCAGCAGCTTATATGTGGAGGGATCCTATGGCTACACCTTC. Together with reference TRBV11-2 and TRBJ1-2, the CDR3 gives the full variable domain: EAGVAQSPRYKIIEKRQSVAFWCNPISGHATLYWYQQILGQGPKLLIQFQNNGVVDDSQLPKDRFSAERLKGVDSTLKIQPAKLEDSAVYLCASSLYVEGSYGYTFGSGTRLTVV.

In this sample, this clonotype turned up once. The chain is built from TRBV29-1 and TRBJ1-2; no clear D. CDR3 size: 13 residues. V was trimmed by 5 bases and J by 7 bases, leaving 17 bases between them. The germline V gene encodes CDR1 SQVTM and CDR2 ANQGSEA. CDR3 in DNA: TGCAGCGTTATGCTGTCGGGGTCTCCTGGCTACACCTTC. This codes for CSVMLSGSPGYTF.

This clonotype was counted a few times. The CDR3 here is CASSLSLAYEQYF. As DNA, the CDR3 is TGTGCCAGCAGTTTAAGTTTAGCCTACGAGCAGTACTTC. The rearrangement uses TRBV27 and TRBJ2-5; D is unresolved. Gene TRBJ2-7 matches the end of the DNA better, so the J call may be wrong. CDR3 length equals 13 residues. The germline CDR1 and CDR2 sequences are MNHEY and SMNVEV (reference sequence).

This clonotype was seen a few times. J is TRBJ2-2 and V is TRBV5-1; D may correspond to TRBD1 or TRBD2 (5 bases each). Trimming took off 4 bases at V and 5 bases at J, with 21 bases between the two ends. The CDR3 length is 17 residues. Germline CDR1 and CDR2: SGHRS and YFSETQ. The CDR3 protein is CASSPFRTGTSTGELFF. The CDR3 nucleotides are TGCGCCAGCAGCCCATTTAGAACCGGGACCTCGACCGGGGAGCTGTTTTTT. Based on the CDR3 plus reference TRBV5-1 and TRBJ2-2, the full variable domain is KAGVTQTPRYLIKTRGQQVTLSCSPISGHRSVSWYQQTPGQGLQFLFEYFSETQRNKGNFPGRFSGRQFSNSRSEMNVSTLELGDSALYLCASSPFRTGTSTGELFFGEGSRLTVL.